These 24 T cell receptor beta chains were all obtained from the same sample, sequenced in a study of PD-1 blockade in classical Hodgkin lymphoma. Each and every patient relapsed after autologous stem cell transplantation, and patients got differing brentuximab vedotin exposure. Clones were read by immunoSEQ multiplex PCR, and TCRdb kept only the in-frame ones, dropping some. Of 40,000 or so clones listed, about nine tenths were seen once; the top ten hold 8.5% to 10%. The input for sequencing was peripheral blood mononuclear cells (PBMCs), taken at baseline. Receptor source: a human donor with classical Hodgkin lymphoma.

The chain carries TRBV7-6 and TRBJ1-3; the D gene is possibly TRBD1 (5 bases). Trimming pared 7 bases from V and 3 bases from J, leaving 10 bases between. Germline V gene sequence: CDR1 SGHVS, CDR2 FNYEAQ. The CDR3 totals 13 residues. The chain's CDR3 is CASTTERGNTIYF. CDR3 sequence (DNA): TGTGCCAGCACGACAGAGCGTGGAAACACCATATATTTT.

The V gene is TRBV6-5, the J gene TRBJ1-5; D is undetermined. The germline V and J ends were trimmed by 0 bases and 10 bases, with 10 bases remaining between them. CDR3 length: 13 amino acids. Germline assignment: CDR1 MNHEY and CDR2 SVGAGI. CDR3 protein: CASSYSTSGPQHF. As DNA, the CDR3 is TGTGCCAGCAGTTACTCGACTTCGGGACCCCAGCATTTT.

This chain uses TRBV6-5 with TRBJ2-7; D might be TRBD1 (5 bases). Germline V lookup: CDR1 MNHEY, CDR2 SVGAGI. Trimming shortened V by 1 base and J by 9 bases, and 10 bases separated the two germline ends. The CDR3 has 12 residues. This CDR3 reads CASSYYQGSQYF. CDR3 DNA: TGTGCCAGCAGTTACTACCAGGGATCGCAGTACTTC.

The gene calls are TRBV5-7 and TRBJ2-7; D gene uncertain. TRBV5-7 qualifies as an ORF whose function is uncertain. This CDR3 is built from 15 residues. Trimming shortened V by 0 bases and J by 5 bases, and 15 bases separated the two germline ends. The CDR3 loop reads CASSLECCGLHEQYF. Written as DNA, the CDR3 is TGTGCCAGCAGCTTGGAATGTTGCGGCCTTCACGAGCAGTACTTC.

The sample holds a few counts of this clone. The chain employs TRBV15 and TRBJ1-4, with D uncertain. CDR1 is LNHNV and CDR2 is YYDKDF in the germline V gene (reference sequence). V lost 4 bases and J 15 bases, leaving 12 bases between the germline ends. The CDR3 sequence is 11 residues long. This CDR3 reads CATSNGLFMFF. CDR3 nucleotide sequence: TGTGCCACCAGCAACGGCCTGTTTATGTTTTTT.

V usage is TRBV7-5 and J usage is TRBJ1-5; TRBD1, the table's D call, was not compared with the DNA. TRBV7-5 represents a pseudogene. This CDR3 comprises 15 residues. This CDR3 reads CARSHRGQLNQPQHF. The CDR3 coding sequence is TGTGCCAGAAGCCATAGGGGACAACTCAATCAGCCCCAGCATTTT.

The V call is TRBV7-3, the J call TRBJ1-1, with D unclear. This CDR3 region has 13 residues. The V and J ends lost 5 bases and 2 bases respectively, with 9 bases between them. Germline loops: CDR1 SGHTA, CDR2 FQGTGA. CDR3 residues: CASSRDLNTEAFF. CDR3 nucleotides: TGTGCCAGCAGCCGGGATCTAAACACTGAAGCTTTCTTT.

The chain employs TRBV5-1 and TRBJ2-7; 7 nucleotides line up with TRBD2. Germline trimming cut 1 base from V and 5 bases from J; bases unmatched to any gene: 6. The CDR3 contains 14 residues. The germline CDR1 and CDR2 sequences are SGHRS and YFSETQ. In DNA form, the CDR3 reads TGCGCCAGCAGCTTGACGACTAGCACCGACGAGCAGTACTTC. Translating it yields CASSLTTSTDEQYF.

The rearrangement uses TRBV27 and TRBJ2-7, with TRBD2 identical over 10 bases. Germline-derived CDR1 and CDR2 are MNHEY and SMNVEV (reference sequence). The CDR3 totals 13 residues. V was pared by 7 bases and J by 4 bases, with 4 bases of the junction left unmatched. CDR3 in DNA: TGTGCCAGCACACTAGCGGGAAGTTACGAGCAGTACTTC. Translating it yields CASTLAGSYEQYF.

This chain links TRBV15 with TRBJ2-2, with D possibly being TRBD1 or TRBD2 (5 bases each). Germline V lookup: CDR1 LNHNV, CDR2 YYDKDF (reference sequence). Between the trimmed V and J ends, which lost 5 bases and 4 bases, there was a span of 17 bases. The length of the CDR3 is 16 residues. The CDR3 reads CATSDVGESVTGELFF. In DNA form, the CDR3 reads TGTGCCACCAGCGATGTGGGGGAGTCGGTCACCGGGGAGCTGTTTTTT.

This clone occurred once. This chain joins TRBV19 and TRBJ2-5, with a tentative D call TRBD1 (8 bases). The V end lost 3 bases, the J end lost 4 bases, and 18 bases lay between the germline ends. The CDR3 spans 16 residues. Germline CDR1 LNHDA, CDR2 SQIVND (reference sequence). The chain's CDR3 is CASSMREGRGRETQYF. The CDR3 DNA follows: TGTGCCAGTAGTATGAGGGAGGGCAGGGGGCGAGAGACCCAGTACTTC. The full variable domain, with the rest looked up from reference TRBV19 and TRBJ2-5, is DGGITQSPKYLFRKEGQNVTLSCEQNLNHDAMYWYRQDPGQGLRLIYYSQIVNDFQKGDIAEGYSVSREKKESFPLTVTSAQKNPTAFYLCASSMREGRGRETQYFGPGTRLLVL.

The rearrangement joins TRBV5-1 to TRBJ1-2, with 12 bases fitting TRBD1. Germline V gene data show CDR1 as SGHRS and CDR2 as YFSETQ. This CDR3 comprises 18 residues. After removal of 4 bases from V and 3 bases from J, the junction contained 13 bases not matched to a gene. The CDR3 loop reads CASSQEWDRGLNDYGYTF. The DNA for the CDR3 is TGCGCCAGCAGCCAAGAGTGGGACAGGGGGCTGAATGACTATGGCTACACCTTC.

The chain combines TRBV7-3 with TRBJ1-1; unclear D gene. Trimming shortened V by 0 bases and J by 0 bases, and 8 bases separated the two germline ends. Germline V CDR1 and CDR2: SGHTA, FQGTGA. The CDR3 runs 15 residues. The CDR3 reads CASSLTAALNTEAFF. DNA of the CDR3: TGTGCCAGCAGCTTAACAGCAGCCCTGAACACTGAAGCTTTCTTT. Supplemented by reference TRBV7-3 and TRBJ1-1, the full variable domain reads GAGVSQTPSNKVTEKGKYVELRCDPISGHTALYWYRQSLGQGPEFLIYFQGTGAADDSGLPNDRFFAVRPEGSVSTLKIQRTERGDSAVYLCASSLTAALNTEAFFGQGTRLTVV.

This chain connects TRBV7-9 to TRBJ1-2, with 9 bases matching TRBD1. The germline gives CDR1 SEHNR, CDR2 FQNEAQ (reference sequence). V shed 11 bases and J 6 bases; nucleotides not matched to a gene: 10. CDR3 length: 13 residues. The CDR3 is CAGRQGGRHGYTF. The CDR3 bases are TGTGCCGGGAGACAGGGGGGTCGGCATGGCTACACCTTC.

V gene TRBV14 combines with J gene TRBJ1-2, with D possibly matching TRBD1 (5 bases). With 1 base removed from V and 8 bases from J, the gap between germline ends came to 14 bases. From germline, CDR1 is SGHDN and CDR2 FVKESK. The length of the CDR3 is 14 residues. CDR3 in amino acids: CASSQGSGYRGYTF. The CDR3 DNA is TGTGCCAGCAGCCAAGGTTCAGGGTACCGAGGCTACACCTTC.

The chain combines TRBV5-6 with TRBJ1-6; 11 bases line up with TRBD1. With 2 bases clipped from V and 6 bases from J, the junction kept 4 bases outside the gene matches. The germline gives CDR1 SGHDT, CDR2 YYEEEE. CDR3 length: 16 residues. The CDR3 region is CASSFGTGGGNSPLHF. The DNA for the CDR3 is TGTGCCAGCAGCTTCGGGACAGGGGGGGGTAATTCACCCCTCCACTTT.

This chain links TRBV5-1 with TRBJ2-1; D not resolved. Germline loops: CDR1 SGHRS, CDR2 YFSETQ. There are 15 residues in the CDR3. V was trimmed by 1 base and J by 0 bases, leaving 8 bases between them. CDR3 nucleotide sequence: TGCGCCAGCAGCTTGTGGCAGAGCTCCTACAATGAGCAGTTCTTC. Translation: CASSLWQSSYNEQFF.

The rearrangement joins TRBV7-6 to TRBJ2-6, with a weak D call TRBD1 (6 bases). The germline V gene has CDR1 SGHVS and CDR2 FNYEAQ. CDR3 length: 17 residues. Trimming took off 2 bases at V and 4 bases at J, with 15 bases between the two ends. The CDR3 loop reads CASSLLGHAMGANVLTF. The DNA of the CDR3 is TGTGCCAGCAGCTTACTGGGACATGCGATGGGGGCCAACGTCCTGACTTTC.

CDR3 nucleotide sequence: TGTGCCAGCAGCTTCCTGGGACTAGCGGGAGGGCCAGACACAGATACGCAGTATTTT. Its translation: CASSFLGLAGGPDTDTQYF. The rearrangement links TRBV5-6 to TRBJ2-3; 16 bases match TRBD2. Per germline, CDR1 SGHDT and CDR2 YYEEEE. CDR3 length: 19 residues. The J segment lost 2 bases and the V segment lost 2 bases, leaving 8 bases of the junction unmatched.

The chain combines TRBV4-2 with TRBJ1-1; no definite D call. This CDR3 comprises 15 residues. V was cut by 4 bases and J by 0 bases, with 12 bases left in between. CDR1 LGHNA and CDR2 YNFKEQ come from the germline V gene. The CDR3, as DNA: TGTGCCAGCAGCCCCACGACGCTTATGAACACTGAAGCTTTCTTT. Translating it yields CASSPTTLMNTEAFF.

Concerning this clone: Different DNA sequences within this sample yield the same CDR3. This chain joins TRBV19 and TRBJ1-1; TRBD1 agrees at 8 bases. The germline CDR1 and CDR2 sequences are LNHDA and SQIVND (reference sequence). The V and J ends lost 3 bases and 8 bases, in that order; junction bases with no gene match: 8. This CDR3 spans 14 amino acids. As DNA, the CDR3 is TGTGCCAGTAGTATCCTGGGGAGACAGGGGGAAGCTTTCTTT. It translates to CASSILGRQGEAFF. Full variable domain (missing parts from reference TRBV19 and TRBJ1-1): DGGITQSPKYLFRKEGQNVTLSCEQNLNHDAMYWYRQDPGQGLRLIYYSQIVNDFQKGDIAEGYSVSREKKESFPLTVTSAQKNPTAFYLCASSILGRQGEAFFGQGTRLTVV.

The chain couples TRBV2 to TRBJ1-5; tentative D call: TRBD1 (6 bases). The CDR3 totals 15 residues. Germline CDR1 and CDR2: SNHLY and FYNNEI. V lost 3 bases and J 0 bases, leaving 9 bases between the germline ends. The CDR3 bases are TGTGCCAGCAGTGAGCAGGGGCCTAGCAATCAGCCCCAGCATTTT. Its translation is CASSEQGPSNQPQHF.

This chain uses TRBV11-2 with TRBJ1-2; no definite D call. Looked up from germline, CDR1 is SGHAT and CDR2 is FQNNGV. V was pared by 0 bases and J by 8 bases, with 13 bases between. The CDR3 consists of 14 residues. The CDR3 spells CASSLDLTEEGYTF. The DNA for the CDR3 is TGTGCCAGCAGCTTAGATCTTACAGAGGAGGGCTACACCTTC.

This clone was found a few times. The sample holds other DNA sequences that translate to the same CDR3. The chain recombines TRBV30 with TRBJ1-5; the D gene is possibly TRBD1 (6 bases). In germline, CDR1 is GTSNPN, CDR2 SVGIG (reference sequence). The CDR3 is 17 amino acids. V was clipped by 1 base and J by 1 base, with 17 bases between them. The CDR3 region has the DNA TGTGCCTGGAGTGCGGGGGCGGGGGGGGCGAGCAATCAGCCCCAGCATTTT. It is translated as CAWSAGAGGASNQPQHF. Using reference TRBV30 and TRBJ1-5 for the parts outside the CDR3, the full variable domain is SQTIHQWPATLVQPVGSPLSLECTVEGTSNPNLYWYRQAAGRGLQLLFYSVGIGQISSEVPQNLSASRPQDRQFILSSKKLLLSDSGFYLCAWSAGAGGASNQPQHFGDGTRLSIL.